Listed here is a single TCR beta chain. The antigen is unknown. The data belong to a study of post-analysis software for immune sequencing data. Study-wide context: The courses of disease that were included comprised relapsing-remitting, secondary progressive and progressive-relapsing multiple sclerosis.

Whole-study findings and limits: Samples from one preparation batch, clustered by F measure, grouped strongly together. Controls had lower frequencies than patients of about 5 TRBV segments, which included TRBV5-6, TRBV5-1 and TRBV20-1.

The TCR beta cDNA libraries carried unique molecular identifiers. Via MiXCR, TCRdb re-called the PCR reads, giving one row per CDR3 protein. The table lists 750,000 to 900,000 distinct CDR3 sequences, 40% to 55% of them singletons. Trimming shortened V by 5 bases and J by 5 bases, and 13 bases separated the two germline ends. The CDR3 contains 14 residues. Germline lookup yields CDR1 MDHEN and CDR2 SYDVKM. The sample consisted of blood. The chain uses TRBV28 and TRBJ2-1, with D maybe TRBD2 (6 bases). The receptor was isolated from a girl aged 5 to 17 with multiple sclerosis. DNA for the CDR3: TGTGCCAGCAGTCGCCATGGGACTCACAATGAGCAGTTCTTC. It is translated as CASSRHGTHNEQFF.